This passage covers 26 T cell receptor beta chains from one sample sequenced in a study of shared clonotypes between healthy human individuals. Measured with immunoSEQ multiplex PCR; TCRdb has only the in-frame clones, and not every one. Of millions of clones listed, about 95% were seen once; the top ten hold 1.1%. Selected positively for CCR7 and CD45RO-negative, naive CD8 cells excluded terminally differentiated effector memory CD45RA+ cells. Sequenced input: naive CD8+ T cells sorted from blood. The receptors here all came from a man aged 18 to 35 in good health.

This chain connects TRBV30 to TRBJ1-2; no reliable D call. The germline V gene encodes CDR1 GTSNPN and CDR2 SVGIG (reference sequence). The CDR3 contains 13 residues. V was clipped by 3 bases and J by 6 bases, with 14 bases between them. Written as DNA, the CDR3 is TGTGCCTGGAGAGCGTCAGTAGTGAATGGCTACACCTTC. This sequence encodes CAWRASVVNGYTF.

The chain is built from TRBV10-2 and TRBJ2-7; possible D gene TRBD2, 6 bases. The ends were cut back, 6 bases at V and 3 bases at J, with 12 bases in the middle. The CDR3 consists of 13 residues. Germline-derived CDR1 and CDR2 are WSHSY and SAAADI. CDR3 sequence: CASSSDYLYEQYF. The CDR3 DNA sequence: TGCGCCAGCAGCTCGGACTACCTCTACGAGCAGTACTTC.

V and J are TRBV10-3 and TRBJ2-7; 8 positions match TRBD1. In germline, CDR1 is ENHRY, CDR2 SYGVKD. After removal of 9 bases from V and 5 bases from J, the junction contained 3 bases not matched to a gene. This CDR3 has 11 residues. CDR3 DNA sequence: TGTGCCATTACAGGGGGGAACGAGCAGTACTTC. It specifies CAITGGNEQYF.

Note on this clone: Other DNA sequences in the same sample also yield this CDR3. This chain connects TRBV25-1 to TRBJ1-4; weak D call: TRBD1 (5 bases). V was pared by 2 bases and J by 0 bases, with 10 bases between. CDR1 and CDR2 from the germline V gene are MGHDK and SYGVNS. CDR3 size: 16 residues. The CDR3 here is CASSEVQGPTNEKLFF. The CDR3 DNA follows: TGTGCCAGCAGTGAAGTTCAGGGCCCAACTAATGAAAAACTGTTTTTT.

Points on this clone: In the same sample, other DNA sequences code for this CDR3. The chain employs TRBV27 and TRBJ2-1; no reliable D call. The length of the CDR3 is 13 residues. Germline-derived CDR1 and CDR2 are MNHEY and SMNVEV (reference sequence). V shed 2 bases and J shed 4 bases, with 6 bases lying between them. CDR3 loop: CASSLGAYNEQFF. Written as DNA, the CDR3 is TGTGCCAGCAGTTTAGGAGCATACAATGAGCAGTTCTTC.

A remark on this clone: Other DNA sequences in this specimen translate into the identical CDR3. This chain connects TRBV13 to TRBJ2-7; 9 bases map to TRBD1. Per the germline V gene, CDR1 is PRHDT and CDR2 is FYEKMQ (reference sequence). Germline trimming cut 4 bases from V and 1 base from J; bases unmatched to any gene: 5. The CDR3 totals 15 residues. CDR3: CASSSPGTGSYEQYF. CDR3 DNA sequence: TGTGCCAGCAGCTCCCCCGGGACAGGGTCCTACGAGCAGTACTTC.

Of note for this clone: Additional DNA sequences in this sample encode the identical CDR3. This chain connects TRBV5-5 to TRBJ2-7; TRBD2 aligns across 8 bases. Unmatched junction bases numbered 2, after V lost 2 bases and J lost 4 bases. The CDR3 has 13 amino acids. CDR1 is SGHKS, CDR2 YYEKEE, per germline (reference sequence). CDR3 nucleotides: TGTGCCAGCAGCTTAGGCGGGGGGTACGAGCAGTACTTC. Translating gives CASSLGGGYEQYF.

This rearrangement joins TRBV6-5 to TRBJ1-4; tentative D call: TRBD1 (5 bases). Germline CDR1 is MNHEY and CDR2 is SVGAGI. Between the trimmed V and J ends, which lost 0 bases and 7 bases, there was a span of 12 bases. This CDR3 is built from 15 residues. Here the CDR3 reads CASSYSTGVLEKLFF. As DNA, the CDR3 is TGTGCCAGCAGTTACTCGACGGGGGTACTTGAAAAACTGTTTTTT.

Comments on this clone: Other DNA sequences from this sample encode an identical CDR3 as well. The chain has TRBV27 and TRBJ2-7, with D uncertain. In germline, CDR1 is MNHEY, CDR2 SMNVEV (reference sequence). V lost 0 bases and J lost 0, with 3 bases in between. The CDR3 has 13 amino acids. The DNA for the CDR3 is TGTGCCAGCAGTTTATCGGACTCCTACGAGCAGTACTTC. Translation: CASSLSDSYEQYF.

The V and J genes are TRBV6-5 and TRBJ2-7, with 9 bases lining up with TRBD1. Trimming removed 4 bases from V and 5 bases from J; junction bases left unmatched: 12. Germline V lookup: CDR1 MNHEY, CDR2 SVGAGI. The CDR3 loop spans 16 amino acids. Written as DNA, the CDR3 is TGTGCCAGCAGTTCCACCCCCGGGACAGGGACCGACGAGCAGTACTTC. This codes for CASSSTPGTGTDEQYF.

The gene calls are TRBV11-2 and TRBJ2-2, with 15 positions matching TRBD2. This CDR3 has 16 amino acids. The trim removed 3 bases at V and 5 bases at J, leaving 1 base unmatched. Germline CDR1 and CDR2: SGHAT and FQNNGV. The CDR3 here is CASSLGLAGGTGELFF. The CDR3 region has the DNA TGTGCCAGCAGCTTGGGACTAGCGGGAGGAACCGGGGAGCTGTTTTTT.

This chain joins TRBV23-1 and TRBJ1-1; 8 nucleotides agree with TRBD1. TRBV23-1 is placed among ORFs of uncertain function. The CDR3 loop spans 18 amino acids. With 0 bases clipped from V and 1 base from J, the junction kept 10 bases outside the gene matches. The CDR3 is CASSQSDRATIRNTEAFF. CDR3 nucleotide sequence: TGCGCCAGCAGTCAATCGGACAGGGCAACCATACGGAACACTGAAGCTTTCTTT.

The J gene is TRBJ1-6, the V gene TRBV6-5, with D perhaps matching TRBD1 (5 bases). Germline V gene data show CDR1 as MNHEY and CDR2 as SVGAGI. Deletions cut 6 bases from V and 13 bases from J, with 19 bases between. The CDR3 length is 14 residues. The CDR3 here is CASSPGTDFTPLHF. CDR3 DNA: TGTGCCAGCAGCCCCGGGACGGACTTCACTCCCCTCCACTTT.

The chain uses TRBV27 and TRBJ1-2; D is undetermined. Germline loops: CDR1 MNHEY, CDR2 SMNVEV (reference sequence). V shed 5 bases and J shed 4 bases, with 11 bases lying between them. This CDR3 has 13 amino acids. CDR3 loop: CASSPGPSYGYTF. DNA for the CDR3: TGTGCCAGCAGTCCTGGACCGTCCTATGGCTACACCTTC.

The chain is built from TRBV4-2 and TRBJ2-1, with D possibly TRBD2 on 5 matching bases. Per the germline V gene, CDR1 is LGHNA and CDR2 is YNFKEQ. The CDR3 spans 16 residues. V was cut by 1 base and J by 8 bases, with 18 bases left in between. CDR3 coding DNA: TGTGCCAGCAGCCAAGTCGTTCTAGCTAAGATCGATGAGCAGTTCTTC. Translating it yields CASSQVVLAKIDEQFF.

CDR3 in amino acids: CASSLGGTEQFF. Written as DNA, the CDR3 is TGTGCCAGCAGCTTAGGGGGGACTGAGCAGTTCTTC. V is TRBV13 and J is TRBJ2-1; perhaps D is TRBD1 or TRBD2 (5 bases each). With 0 bases removed from V and 9 bases from J, the gap between germline ends came to 6 bases. Germline-derived CDR1 and CDR2 are PRHDT and FYEKMQ (reference sequence). The CDR3 has 12 residues.

This chain links TRBV5-1 with TRBJ2-2; 13 nucleotides align to TRBD2. This CDR3 has 19 residues. CDR1 SGHRS and CDR2 YFSETQ come from the germline V gene. Losses at the gene ends were 3 bases for V and 3 bases for J; bases not matched to a gene: 11. The CDR3 reads CASSSGLAGEMGYTGELFF. CDR3 nucleotide sequence: TGCGCCAGCAGCTCAGGACTAGCGGGAGAGATGGGTTACACCGGGGAGCTGTTTTTT.

About this clone: Other nucleotide sequences from this sample produce the same CDR3. This chain joins TRBV28 and TRBJ2-5; no definite D call. V lost 2 bases and J lost 4, with 5 bases in between. The germline gives CDR1 MDHEN, CDR2 SYDVKM. The CDR3 runs 12 residues. CDR3 sequence: CASSLLRETQYF. The DNA of the CDR3 is TGTGCCAGCAGTTTACTTCGAGAGACCCAGTACTTC.

The rearrangement links TRBV20-1 to TRBJ2-7; unclear D gene. Germline V gene data show CDR1 as DFQATT and CDR2 as SNEGSKA (reference sequence). The CDR3 totals 11 residues. Between the trimmed V and J ends, which lost 3 bases and 8 bases, there was a span of 11 bases. The CDR3 here is CSASDFLQQYF. The CDR3, as DNA: TGCAGTGCTAGTGATTTCCTTCAGCAGTACTTC.

This clone was observed a single time. The chain couples TRBV6-5 to TRBJ2-3; TRBD2 agrees at 11 bases. The V gene's germline CDR1 is MNHEY and CDR2 SVGAGI. This CDR3 region has 15 residues. Trimming removed 5 bases from V and 4 bases from J; junction bases left unmatched: 5. Here the CDR3 reads CASSPLAGGSDTQYF. CDR3 coding DNA: TGTGCCAGCAGTCCCCTAGCGGGAGGTTCAGATACGCAGTATTTT.

V and J are TRBV19 and TRBJ1-5, with a weak D call TRBD1 (5 bases). CDR1 is LNHDA and CDR2 is SQIVND in the germline V gene (reference sequence). Trimming cost V 9 bases and J 2 bases, with 11 bases left between them. The CDR3 is 13 amino acids. The CDR3 here is CASGTRGNQPQHF. CDR3 bases: TGTGCCAGCGGAACCAGGGGCAATCAGCCCCAGCATTTT.

The chain has TRBV11-2 and TRBJ1-2; 10 bases are a match to TRBD1. V lost 3 bases to trimming and J lost 4 bases; unmatched junction nucleotides: 8. Germline V gene lookup returns CDR1 SGHAT and CDR2 FQNNGV. The CDR3 has 16 amino acids. The CDR3 region is CASSLSGQGLFYGYTF. CDR3 sequence (DNA): TGTGCCAGCAGCTTGTCGGGACAGGGGTTGTTCTATGGCTACACCTTC.

V gene TRBV25-1 combines with J gene TRBJ1-2, with no clear D. Germline CDR1 reads MGHDK; CDR2 reads SYGVNS. Between the trimmed V and J ends, which lost 2 bases and 8 bases, there was a span of 15 bases. The CDR3 is 14 residues long. For the CDR3, the DNA is TGTGCCAGCAGTGAAGGGATGTCTGGGCGCGGCTACACCTTC. This gives the protein CASSEGMSGRGYTF.

The chain carries TRBV6-1 and TRBJ1-1; D is possibly TRBD1 (6 bases). The V gene lost 2 bases and the J gene lost 7 bases, with 23 bases spanning the gap. The CDR3 loop spans 17 amino acids. Looked up from germline, CDR1 is MNHNS and CDR2 is SASEGT. Written as DNA, the CDR3 is TGTGCCAGCAGTGAATGGCTGGTAGGGGGGGGCGCGAATGAAGCTTTCTTT. Its translation: CASSEWLVGGGANEAFF.

The V and J genes are TRBV13 and TRBJ2-1; a possible D gene is TRBD1 (5 bases). Trimming shortened V by 5 bases and J by 5 bases, and 16 bases separated the two germline ends. The germline V gene encodes CDR1 PRHDT and CDR2 FYEKMQ (reference sequence). This CDR3 comprises 15 residues. CDR3 loop: CASSKIQGMDNEQFF. The CDR3 coding sequence is TGTGCCAGCAGCAAGATTCAGGGAATGGACAATGAGCAGTTCTTC.

V usage is TRBV5-4 and J usage is TRBJ2-5; 12 bases fit TRBD2. Germline values: CDR1 SGHNT, CDR2 YYREEE (reference sequence). This CDR3 has 16 amino acids. Losses at the gene ends were 4 bases for V and 4 bases for J; bases not matched to a gene: 8. The CDR3 protein is CASSPTGLAGLETQYF. As DNA, the CDR3 is TGTGCCAGCAGCCCGACTGGACTAGCGGGATTAGAGACCCAGTACTTC.